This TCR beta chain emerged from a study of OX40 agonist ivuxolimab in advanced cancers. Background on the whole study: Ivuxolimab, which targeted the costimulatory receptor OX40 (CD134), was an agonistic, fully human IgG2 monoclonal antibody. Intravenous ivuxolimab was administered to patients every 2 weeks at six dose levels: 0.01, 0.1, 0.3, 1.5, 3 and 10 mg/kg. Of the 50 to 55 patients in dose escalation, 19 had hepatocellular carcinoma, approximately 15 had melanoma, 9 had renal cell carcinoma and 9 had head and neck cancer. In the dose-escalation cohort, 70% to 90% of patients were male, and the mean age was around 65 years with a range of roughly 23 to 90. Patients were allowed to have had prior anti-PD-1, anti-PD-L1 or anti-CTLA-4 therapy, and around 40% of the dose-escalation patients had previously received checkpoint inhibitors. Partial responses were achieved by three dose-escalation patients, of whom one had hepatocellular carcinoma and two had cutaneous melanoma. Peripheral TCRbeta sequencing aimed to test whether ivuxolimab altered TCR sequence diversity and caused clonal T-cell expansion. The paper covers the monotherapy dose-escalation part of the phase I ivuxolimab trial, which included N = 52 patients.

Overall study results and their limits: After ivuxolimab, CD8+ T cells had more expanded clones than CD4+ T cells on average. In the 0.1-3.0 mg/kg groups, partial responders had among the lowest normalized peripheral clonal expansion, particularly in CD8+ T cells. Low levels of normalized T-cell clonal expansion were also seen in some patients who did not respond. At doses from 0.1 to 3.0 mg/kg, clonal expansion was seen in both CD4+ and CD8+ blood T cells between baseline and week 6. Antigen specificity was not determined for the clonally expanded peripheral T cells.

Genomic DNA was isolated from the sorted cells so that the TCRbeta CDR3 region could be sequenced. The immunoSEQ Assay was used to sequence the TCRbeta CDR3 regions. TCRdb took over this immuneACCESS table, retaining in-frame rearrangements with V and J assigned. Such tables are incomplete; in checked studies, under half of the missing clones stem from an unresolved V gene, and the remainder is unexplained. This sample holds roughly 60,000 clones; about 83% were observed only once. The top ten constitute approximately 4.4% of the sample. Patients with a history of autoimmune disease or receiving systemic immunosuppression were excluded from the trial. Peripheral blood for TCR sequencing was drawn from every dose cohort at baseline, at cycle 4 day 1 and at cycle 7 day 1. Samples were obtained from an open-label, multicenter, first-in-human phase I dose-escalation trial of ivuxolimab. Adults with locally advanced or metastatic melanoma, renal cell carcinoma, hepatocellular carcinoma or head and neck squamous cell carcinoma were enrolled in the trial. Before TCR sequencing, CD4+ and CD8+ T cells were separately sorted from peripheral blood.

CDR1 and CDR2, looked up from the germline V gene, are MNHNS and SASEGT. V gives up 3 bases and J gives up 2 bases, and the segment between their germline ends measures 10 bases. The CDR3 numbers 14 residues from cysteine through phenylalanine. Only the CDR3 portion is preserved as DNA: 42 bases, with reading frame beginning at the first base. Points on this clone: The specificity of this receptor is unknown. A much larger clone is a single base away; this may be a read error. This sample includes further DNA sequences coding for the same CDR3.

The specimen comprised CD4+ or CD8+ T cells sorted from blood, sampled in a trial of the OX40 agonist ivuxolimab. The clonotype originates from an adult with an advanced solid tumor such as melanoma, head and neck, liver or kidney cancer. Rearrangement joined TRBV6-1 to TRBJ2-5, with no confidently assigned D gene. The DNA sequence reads TGTGCCAGCAGTGAGGTGGGTATACAAGAGACCCAGTACTTC. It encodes CASSEVGIQETQYF.